The T cell receptor beta chain under discussion was sequenced for a study of blood T cell repertoires in COVID-19. At the level of the study: COVID-19 samples from acute and convalescent phases originated in the United States, Italy and Spain. Sources were T cells, B-cell-depleted T cells, or PBMCs; the material itself was cDNA or gDNA.

Authors' processing steps: Using reference gene primer amplification, nucleated cell counts were estimated. Sequencing used immunoSEQ multiplex PCR; TCRdb keeps in-frame clones, though not all of them. The DNA was the basis for D and trimming; V, J and clone size are from that table. The table lists around 300,000 clones, 65% to 90% of them singletons, with about an eighth in the top ten. The CDR3 has 13 amino acids. Germline CDR1 is MNHNY and CDR2 is SVGAGI (reference sequence). V lost 10 bases and J 1 base, leaving 11 bases between the germline ends. The chain is built from TRBV6-6 and TRBJ2-1; D may be TRBD2 (5 bases). Input material: peripheral blood. The receptor was derived from a human donor in a cohort sampled during active COVID-19. The CDR3 DNA reads as TGTGCCACCCTTAGCGTATCCTACAATGAGCAGTTCTTC. Translated, it gives CATLSVSYNEQFF.